This passage covers 29 T cell receptor beta chains from one sample sequenced in a study of CD8 T cells in Susac syndrome. An amount of RNA that ranged from about 0.45 to 1 ug was reverse transcribed with random hexamers. TCRdb independently ran MiXCR on the immunoSEQ multiplex PCR reads; one entry per CDR3 protein. The sample holds around 70,000 distinct CDR3 sequences, 85% to 95% seen once. Sequenced: CD8+ T cells from PBMCs. These receptor sequences come from a human donor with multiple sclerosis.

V usage is TRBV20-1 and J usage is TRBJ2-7; D unresolved. This CDR3 is 14 amino acids long. V was cut by 2 bases and J by 2 bases, with 13 bases left in between. Germline values: CDR1 DFQATT, CDR2 SNEGSKA (reference sequence). CDR3 bases: TGCAGTGCTAGATCGGGTCCAAGACCCTACGAGCAGTACTTC. Translation: CSARSGPRPYEQYF.

The CDR3 DNA follows: TGCAGTGCTAGTAAAACTAGCACAGATACGCAGTATTTT. Encoded protein: CSASKTSTDTQYF. The rearrangement joins TRBV20-1 to TRBJ2-3, with D unresolved. The CDR3 is 13 amino acids. Germline V CDR1 and CDR2: DFQATT, SNEGSKA (reference sequence). Trimming stripped 3 bases from V and 0 bases from J, with 7 bases between.

The rearrangement uses TRBV29-1 and TRBJ2-7; 8 nucleotides match TRBD1. The V gene end was trimmed by 0 bases and the J gene end by 1 base; junction bases not matched to a gene: 11. The CDR3 contains 17 residues. The germline V gene has CDR1 SQVTM and CDR2 ANQGSEA. The CDR3 protein is CSVEDQGQGDGSYEQYF. The CDR3 region has the DNA TGCAGCGTTGAAGATCAAGGACAGGGTGACGGATCCTACGAGCAGTACTTC.

The chain employs TRBV13 and TRBJ1-1; TRBD1 is a possible D gene (5 bases). This CDR3 is built from 10 residues. Germline V gives CDR1 PRHDT, CDR2 FYEKMQ (reference sequence). With 8 bases removed from V and 4 bases from J, the gap between germline ends came to 5 bases. The CDR3 bases are TGTGCCAGCGGGGGCACTGAAGCTTTCTTT. Protein product: CASGGTEAFF.

This clonotype appeared once. The rearrangement links TRBV25-1 to TRBJ1-1; tentative D call: TRBD1 (5 bases). In germline, CDR1 is MGHDK, CDR2 SYGVNS. The CDR3 is made up of 16 amino acids. Trimming stripped 4 bases from V and 0 bases from J, with 15 bases between. CDR3 sequence (DNA): TGTGCCAGCAGTGTCCTGGGGTTGGGGCTGAACACTGAAGCTTTCTTT. Protein product: CASSVLGLGLNTEAFF.

The chain carries TRBV6-1 and TRBJ2-7; TRBD1 agrees at 7 bases. The CDR3 sequence is 15 residues long. CDR1 and CDR2 from the germline V gene are MNHNS and SASEGT. V dropped 3 bases and J dropped 0; count of bases not matched to a gene: 5. CDR3 in DNA: TGTGCCAGCAGTGATAGGGACAGTGCCTCCTACGAGCAGTACTTC. Its translation is CASSDRDSASYEQYF.

The chain carries TRBV15 and TRBJ2-1; 8 bases line up with TRBD2. CDR3 length: 17 residues. Germline lookup yields CDR1 LNHNV and CDR2 YYDKDF (reference sequence). J lost 5 bases, V lost 6 bases, and 15 bases had no gene match. Here the CDR3 reads CATSGSESAGGHNEQFF. In nucleotides, the CDR3 is TGTGCCACCAGTGGTTCCGAGTCGGCGGGAGGACACAATGAGCAGTTCTTC.

J is TRBJ2-1 and V is TRBV24-1; the match to TRBD1 covers 7 bases. V shed 3 bases, J shed 9 bases, and the junction held 4 bases outside the gene matches. This CDR3 has 13 residues. Germline assignment: CDR1 KGHDR and CDR2 SFDVKD. The CDR3 DNA is TGTGCCACCAGTGATCTTACAGGGGTTGAGCAGTTCTTC. Encoded protein: CATSDLTGVEQFF.

The chain combines TRBV7-6 with TRBJ2-5, with a possible D match to TRBD2 (5 bases). Germline CDR1 is SGHVS and CDR2 is FNYEAQ. V lost 3 bases and J lost 1, with 12 bases in between. This CDR3 region has 15 residues. The CDR3 loop reads CASSLLSEAQETQYF. The CDR3 region has the DNA TGTGCCAGCAGCTTGCTGTCGGAGGCCCAAGAGACCCAGTACTTC.

The chain has TRBV28 and TRBJ2-3; possibly TRBD2 for D (6 bases). The CDR3 is 17 residues long. The germline V gene has CDR1 MDHEN and CDR2 SYDVKM. Trimming stripped 3 bases from V and 0 bases from J, with 16 bases between. The CDR3 sequence: CASSFPLTGTSTDTQYF. The CDR3 DNA follows: TGTGCCAGCAGTTTTCCTCTGACCGGGACTAGCACAGATACGCAGTATTTT.

V usage is TRBV5-4 and J usage is TRBJ2-7, with 9 bases aligning to TRBD2. Germline CDR1 and CDR2: SGHNT and YYREEE (reference sequence). The V segment lost 2 bases and the J segment 1 base; nucleotides outside the gene matches: 4. This CDR3 comprises 15 residues. CDR3 sequence reads: CASSLAGGTSYEQYF. The CDR3 region has the DNA TGTGCCAGCAGCTTAGCGGGGGGAACATCCTACGAGCAGTACTTC.

This chain uses TRBV3-1 with TRBJ2-7; D may be TRBD2 (5 bases). The CDR3 has 13 residues. With 4 bases removed from V and 4 bases from J, the gap between germline ends came to 11 bases. Germline CDR1 and CDR2: LGHDT and YNNKEL (reference sequence). The DNA for the CDR3 is TGTGCCAGCAGCCCGGGGTCCGGGTACGAGCAGTACTTC. It specifies CASSPGSGYEQYF.

This clonotype has just one count. The J gene is TRBJ2-7, the V gene TRBV4-3; D gene uncertain. The CDR3 spans 15 residues. Germline V gives CDR1 LGHNA, CDR2 YSLEER. Trimming took 1 base from V and 4 from J, leaving 14 bases between them. The CDR3 DNA reads TGCGCCAGCAGCCAAGTTCCAGAAGAGATTTACGAGCAGTACTTC. Translation gives CASSQVPEEIYEQYF.

This sequence joins TRBV10-3 and TRBJ1-1, with no clear D. V dropped 2 bases and J dropped 0 bases, with 4 bases sitting between them. The germline V gene encodes CDR1 ENHRY and CDR2 SYGVKD. This CDR3 comprises 13 residues. CDR3 region: CAISELVNTEAFF. Written as DNA, the CDR3 is TGTGCCATCAGTGAGCTGGTGAACACTGAAGCTTTCTTT.

V and J are TRBV23-1 and TRBJ2-7; D gene unclear. TRBV23-1 is marked as an open reading frame, function uncertain. The CDR3 is 10 amino acids. Trimming removed 9 bases from V and 4 bases from J, with 7 bases in between. The CDR3: CARPSYEQYF. CDR3 DNA: TGCGCCAGGCCTTCTTACGAGCAGTACTTC.

The genes are TRBV12-5 and TRBJ2-1, with D possibly being TRBD1 (6 bases). Trimming left V 1 base short and J 3 bases short, with 10 bases between. The germline gives CDR1 LGHNT, CDR2 FRNRAP. This CDR3 comprises 15 residues. The CDR3 region has the DNA TGTGCTAGTGGTTTGGCCAGGGGCGTCTACAATGAGCAGTTCTTC. Its protein product is CASGLARGVYNEQFF.

This chain uses TRBV6-2 or TRBV6-3 with TRBJ2-3; no definite D call. The germline V gene encodes CDR1 MNHEY and CDR2 SVGEGT. V was shortened by 3 bases and J by 4 bases, with 5 bases between the two germline ends. CDR3 length equals 12 residues. The CDR3: CASSYTPDTQYF. The CDR3 nucleotides are TGTGCCAGCAGTTATACACCAGATACGCAGTATTTT.

The chain carries TRBV5-4 and TRBJ1-1; no definite D call. CDR1 and CDR2 from the germline V gene are SGHNT and YYREEE (reference sequence). V was cut by 4 bases and J by 2 bases, with 9 bases left in between. CDR3 length equals 13 residues. The CDR3 coding sequence is TGTGCCAGCAGCGTTACAGATAACACTGAAGCTTTCTTT. Translating gives CASSVTDNTEAFF.

V gene TRBV20-1 combines with J gene TRBJ1-6; 7 bases line up with TRBD1. Germline lookup yields CDR1 DFQATT and CDR2 SNEGSKA (reference sequence). J was trimmed by 5 bases and V by 0 bases; bases with no gene match: 10. The CDR3 is 17 amino acids. CDR3 region: CSARDSPDRVDNSPLHF. In DNA form, the CDR3 reads TGCAGTGCTAGAGATTCACCAGACAGGGTGGATAATTCACCCCTCCACTTT.

CDR3 amino acids: CASSTHSDLAKNIQYF. The CDR3 nucleotides are TGTGCCAGCAGCACCCACAGCGATCTAGCCAAAAACATTCAGTACTTC. The rearrangement links TRBV7-8 to TRBJ2-4; D gene ambiguous. The CDR3 is 16 residues long. Germline V gene lookup returns CDR1 SGHVS and CDR2 FQNEAQ. V was pared by 5 bases and J by 0 bases, with 14 bases between.

This clonotype came up a few times. The chain is built from TRBV25-1 and TRBJ2-3; the D is unclear. V was trimmed by 4 bases and J by 1 base, leaving 6 bases between them. In germline, CDR1 is MGHDK, CDR2 SYGVNS. This CDR3 spans 13 amino acids. CDR3 residues: CASSGDGTDTQYF. In DNA form, the CDR3 reads TGTGCCAGCAGTGGGGATGGCACAGATACGCAGTATTTT.

The genes are TRBV12-3 or TRBV12-4 and TRBJ2-1; D not certain. The CDR3 spans 12 residues. V lost 3 bases and J 8 bases, leaving 8 bases between the germline ends. The CDR3 DNA sequence: TGTGCCAGCAGTTTCGTCTCGGATGAGCAGTTCTTC. This sequence encodes CASSFVSDEQFF.

This chain links TRBV2 with TRBJ2-5, with 7 bases identical to TRBD2. The germline V gene has CDR1 SNHLY and CDR2 FYNNEI. V shed 1 base, J shed 5 bases, and the junction held 19 bases outside the gene matches. CDR3 size: 19 residues. The CDR3 is CASSEEEGIAGSPTETQYF. The CDR3, as DNA: TGTGCCAGCAGTGAAGAGGAGGGGATAGCGGGCTCCCCCACGGAGACCCAGTACTTC.

The chain employs TRBV4-1 and TRBJ2-7; D perhaps matches TRBD2 (5 bases). Trimming stripped 0 bases from V and 1 base from J, with 10 bases between. The CDR3 totals 15 residues. The germline V gene has CDR1 MGHRA and CDR2 YSYEKL. The CDR3 coding sequence is TGCGCCAGCAGCCAAGACGAGGGAACGTCCTACGAGCAGTACTTC. It is translated as CASSQDEGTSYEQYF.

This clonotype has only one observation. The rearrangement links TRBV29-1 to TRBJ2-7; D may be TRBD1 (5 bases). The ends were cut back, 4 bases at V and 1 base at J, with 14 bases in the middle. The CDR3 has 14 residues. Germline-derived CDR1 and CDR2 are SQVTM and ANQGSEA. CDR3 residues: CSVGIWGRSYEQYF. CDR3 sequence (DNA): TGCAGCGTTGGTATCTGGGGCAGATCCTACGAGCAGTACTTC.

This clonotype has a single count. This rearrangement joins TRBV20-1 to TRBJ2-6; the match to TRBD1 covers 8 bases. This CDR3 contains 16 residues. Germline trimming cut 1 base from V and 0 bases from J; bases unmatched to any gene: 2. Germline V gene data show CDR1 as DFQATT and CDR2 as SNEGSKA (reference sequence). The CDR3 region is CSARAGGLSGANVLTF. The CDR3 DNA reads TGCAGTGCTAGAGCAGGGGGCCTCTCTGGGGCCAACGTCCTGACTTTC.

This clonotype was seen only once. The CDR3 here is CASSLTRQETQYF. The CDR3 nucleotides read TGTGCCAGCAGTTTGACAAGGCAAGAGACCCAGTACTTC. The chain combines TRBV27 with TRBJ2-5; no clear D gene. This CDR3 contains 13 residues. Germline values: CDR1 MNHEY, CDR2 SMNVEV (reference sequence). Between the trimmed V and J ends, which lost 3 bases and 2 bases, there was a span of 7 bases.

The rearrangement links TRBV4-2 to TRBJ2-3; 7 positions agree with TRBD1. Germline V gene sequence: CDR1 LGHNA, CDR2 YNFKEQ. The CDR3 covers 15 residues. Trimming took 0 bases from V and 4 from J; bases not matched to a gene: 4. In DNA form, the CDR3 reads TGTGCCAGCAGCCAAGAGACAGGGAACGCAGATACGCAGTATTTT. Protein product: CASSQETGNADTQYF.

V usage is TRBV7-3 and J usage is TRBJ1-6, with unresolved D. The CDR3 has 13 residues. V was pared by 3 bases and J by 9 bases, with 9 bases between. Germline V gene lookup returns CDR1 SGHTA and CDR2 FQGTGA. The DNA for the CDR3 is TGTGCCAGCAGCTTCGATATGGTTTCACCCCTCCACTTT. Its protein is CASSFDMVSPLHF.